The 32 T cell receptor beta chains reported below all come from one sample, sequenced in a study of shared clonotypes between healthy human individuals. The protocol was immunoSEQ multiplex PCR, while the TCRdb copy is restricted to in-frame clones and leaves out a portion. The table includes around 1.1 million clones, approximately 80% detected once. The specimen was memory CD4+ T cells from PBMCs. As for subset: CD45RA-negative fraction. These receptors all come from a man between 18 and 29 years old in good health. Some clones in this sample may be carry-over from other donors' samples.

The rearrangement joins TRBV5-4 to TRBJ2-1, with 10 bases lining up with TRBD1. The CDR3 runs 14 residues. V lost 5 bases to trimming and J lost 8 bases; unmatched junction nucleotides: 7. Germline V gives CDR1 SGHNT, CDR2 YYREEE (reference sequence). Here the CDR3 reads CASRRDRGVYEQFF. The CDR3 nucleotides read TGTGCCAGCAGAAGGGACAGGGGAGTCTATGAGCAGTTCTTC.

The chain is built from TRBV4-3 and TRBJ1-4, with TRBD1 as a possible D gene (6 bases). CDR3 length: 16 amino acids. From germline, CDR1 is LGHNA and CDR2 YSLEER. V lost 3 bases to trimming and J lost 5 bases, with 16 bases between them. CDR3 amino acids: CASSQRWTVPNEKLFF. As DNA, the CDR3 is TGCGCCAGCAGCCAGCGTTGGACAGTCCCAAATGAAAAACTGTTTTTT.

This chain connects TRBV5-4 to TRBJ2-7; D remains ambiguous. Trimming took off 0 bases at V and 3 bases at J, with 7 bases between the two ends. This CDR3 is 13 amino acids long. Germline values: CDR1 SGHNT, CDR2 YYREEE (reference sequence). DNA for the CDR3: TGTGCCAGCAGCTTGGACCTGATCTACGAGCAGTACTTC. Translating gives CASSLDLIYEQYF.

V is TRBV18 and J is TRBJ1-1; D is uncertain. The CDR3 totals 15 residues. Trimming removed 0 bases from V and 0 bases from J, with 8 bases in between. From germline, CDR1 is KGHSH and CDR2 LQKENI. The CDR3 DNA reads as TGTGCCAGCTCACCACCGAGCCAAATGAACACTGAAGCTTTCTTT. Protein: CASSPPSQMNTEAFF.

The chain combines TRBV25-1 with TRBJ2-2, with TRBD2 identical over 11 bases. Germline CDR1 MGHDK, CDR2 SYGVNS. The V segment lost 8 bases and the J segment 6 bases; nucleotides outside the gene matches: 5. The CDR3 runs to 14 residues. CDR3 DNA sequence: TGTGCCAGCGAATTAGCGGGAGGGCCCGGGGAGCTGTTTTTT. Amino acids: CASELAGGPGELFF.

The chain combines TRBV5-5 with TRBJ1-1, with D tentatively TRBD1 (5 bases). V was trimmed by 1 base and J by 10 bases, leaving 14 bases between them. CDR1 SGHKS and CDR2 YYEKEE come from the germline V gene (reference sequence). CDR3 length: 13 amino acids. The DNA for the CDR3 is TGTGCCAGCAGCTTGCAGGGTCCCTCGGGAGCTTTCTTT. Its translation is CASSLQGPSGAFF.

CDR3 nucleotides: TGTGCCAGCAGCTTAGTCGGCCGGTACCAAGAGACCCAGTACTTC. Protein product: CASSLVGRYQETQYF. The gene calls are TRBV7-9 and TRBJ2-5; D gene uncertain. Trimming pared 1 base from V and 0 bases from J, leaving 9 bases between. Germline CDR1 reads SEHNR; CDR2 reads FQNEAQ (reference sequence). The CDR3 consists of 15 residues.

V gene TRBV5-4 combines with J gene TRBJ2-5, with D maybe TRBD2 (5 bases). From germline, CDR1 is SGHNT and CDR2 YYREEE (reference sequence). The CDR3 length is 14 residues. The ends were cut back, 0 bases at V and 5 bases at J, with 11 bases in the middle. CDR3 amino acids: CASSLGLASETQYF. The DNA of the CDR3 is TGTGCCAGCAGCTTGGGATTGGCTAGCGAGACCCAGTACTTC.

This clone was seen at least ten times. Other DNA sequences in the same sample also yield this CDR3. This chain connects TRBV7-2 to TRBJ1-2; no definite D call. Germline CDR1 and CDR2: SGHTA and FQGNSA. The CDR3 runs to 12 residues. Trimming took off 1 base at V and 5 bases at J, with 5 bases between the two ends. The CDR3 DNA reads as TGTGCCAGCAGCTTAGTGGGGTATGGCTACACCTTC. This gives the protein CASSLVGYGYTF. Together with reference TRBV7-2 and TRBJ1-2, the CDR3 gives the full variable domain: GAGVSQSPSNKVTEKGKDVELRCDPISGHTALYWYRQSLGQGLEFLIYFQGNSAPDKSGLPSDRFSAERTGGSVSTLTIQRTQQEDSAVYLCASSLVGYGYTFGSGTRLTVV.

J is TRBJ1-6 and V is TRBV7-2; no firm D call. The V gene lost 5 bases and the J gene lost 8 bases, with 19 bases spanning the gap. The CDR3 spans 16 residues. Germline CDR1 is SGHTA and CDR2 is FQGNSA. The CDR3 region has the DNA TGTGCCAGCAGCCTCACCGGGCAGTCTTTGGATTCACCCCTCCACTTT. This encodes CASSLTGQSLDSPLHF.

This clone has a single count. The chain carries TRBV7-2 and TRBJ2-1, with 7 bases matching TRBD1. The V gene end was trimmed by 5 bases and the J gene end by 5 bases; junction bases not matched to a gene: 3. The CDR3 loop spans 13 amino acids. Germline CDR1 and CDR2: SGHTA and FQGNSA. The CDR3 nucleotides are TGTGCCAGCAGCCGGGACAGAGACAATGAGCAGTTCTTC. Encoded protein: CASSRDRDNEQFF.

V usage is TRBV2 and J usage is TRBJ2-1; 10 bases align to TRBD2. Germline CDR1 reads SNHLY; CDR2 reads FYNNEI. V dropped 7 bases and J dropped 9; count of bases not matched to a gene: 12. The CDR3 totals 15 residues. The CDR3 DNA reads TGTGCCAGCACCCGGGGGCTAGCGGGAGCTGCTGAGCAGTTCTTC. It translates to CASTRGLAGAAEQFF.

V is TRBV7-2 and J is TRBJ2-1, with TRBD2 matching over 7 bases. Germline assignment: CDR1 SGHTA and CDR2 FQGNSA. V gave up 5 bases and J gave up 7 bases; unmatched junction bases: 14. The CDR3 runs 16 residues. In nucleotides, the CDR3 is TGTGCCAGCAGCCCAGCGGTGACTAGCCCCAGTAATGAGCAGTTCTTC. This translates into CASSPAVTSPSNEQFF.

The chain links TRBV28 to TRBJ2-3; 7 positions agree with TRBD2. Per germline, CDR1 MDHEN and CDR2 SYDVKM. This CDR3 contains 14 residues. The V gene end was trimmed by 5 bases and the J gene end by 4 bases; junction bases not matched to a gene: 6. The DNA for the CDR3 is TGTGCCAGCAGTCCCCCTCGGGGGGCAGATACGCAGTATTTT. Encoded protein: CASSPPRGADTQYF.

The chain couples TRBV6-4 to TRBJ1-1; no reliable D call. There are 13 residues in the CDR3. The germline V gene has CDR1 MRHNA and CDR2 SNTAGT. The V gene lost 6 bases and the J gene lost 0 bases, with 8 bases spanning the gap. CDR3 DNA sequence: TGTGCCAGCAGATTCGACTTGAACACTGAAGCTTTCTTT. This translates into CASRFDLNTEAFF.

This clone was found once. This rearrangement joins TRBV9 to TRBJ1-3, with no clear D. The germline V and J ends were trimmed by 0 bases and 4 bases, with 14 bases remaining between them. Germline-derived CDR1 and CDR2 are SGDLS and YYNGEE. CDR3 length: 16 residues. The CDR3: CASSVGHTGAGNTIYF. The CDR3 DNA sequence: TGTGCCAGCAGCGTAGGGCACACCGGCGCGGGAAACACCATATATTTT.

The chain uses TRBV10-3 and TRBJ1-1, with D perhaps matching TRBD1 (6 bases). Trimming shortened V by 8 bases and J by 4 bases, and 11 bases separated the two germline ends. The CDR3 totals 12 residues. The germline CDR1 and CDR2 sequences are ENHRY and SYGVKD. For the CDR3, the DNA is TGTGCCATCTCGGGGGGCATCACTGAAGCTTTCTTT. This encodes CAISGGITEAFF.

The J gene is TRBJ1-4, the V gene TRBV28, with TRBD1 matching 7 bases. The germline V gene encodes CDR1 MDHEN and CDR2 SYDVKM. The CDR3 contains 14 residues. V lost 8 bases to trimming and J lost 8 bases; unmatched junction nucleotides: 11. CDR3 sequence (DNA): TGTGCCAGCGCGACAGGGCAGGGAGGGGAAAAACTGTTTTTT. As protein: CASATGQGGEKLFF.

This clone was detected ten times or more. J is TRBJ2-5 and V is TRBV7-3; D possibly matches TRBD1 or TRBD2 (5 bases each). The V and J ends lost 2 bases and 4 bases respectively, with 17 bases between them. Looked up from germline, CDR1 is SGHTA and CDR2 is FQGTGA. The CDR3 spans 16 residues. The CDR3 spells CASSLGTAGITETQYF. CDR3 DNA: TGTGCCAGCAGCTTAGGGACCGCCGGGATAACAGAGACCCAGTACTTC.

The V gene is TRBV6-5, the J gene TRBJ1-4, with 8 bases fitting TRBD1. Germline loops: CDR1 MNHEY, CDR2 SVGAGI. V was pared by 5 bases and J by 5 bases, with 7 bases of the junction left unmatched. This CDR3 contains 15 residues. The CDR3 is CASSQGAVRNEKLFF. CDR3 DNA sequence: TGTGCCAGCAGTCAGGGGGCGGTCCGCAATGAAAAACTGTTTTTT.

The chain has TRBV9 and TRBJ1-5, with TRBD1 as a possible D gene (5 bases). V was cut by 4 bases and J by 2 bases, with 10 bases left in between. Germline CDR1 is SGDLS and CDR2 is YYNGEE. The CDR3 is made up of 14 amino acids. The CDR3 loop reads CASSTSGGNQPQHF. CDR3 coding DNA: TGTGCCAGCAGCACCTCGGGGGGCAATCAGCCCCAGCATTTT.

The count of this clone is one. A much larger clone is a single base away; this may be a read error. This chain links TRBV28 with TRBJ2-1; 11 bases fit TRBD2. Germline-derived CDR1 and CDR2 are MDHEN and SYDVKM. V lost 6 bases and J lost 9; bases outside the gene matches: 1. The CDR3 totals 12 residues. The CDR3 bases are TGTGCCAGCAGCCTAGCGGGAGGTGAGCAGTTCTTC. The encoded protein is CASSLAGGEQFF.

The chain combines TRBV14 with TRBJ2-3; no clear D gene. The CDR3 spans 12 residues. The V gene lost 4 bases and the J gene lost 8 bases, with 10 bases spanning the gap. CDR1 and CDR2 (germline): SGHDN, FVKESK. The CDR3 sequence: CASSREVPTQYF. CDR3 in DNA: TGTGCCAGCAGCCGAGAGGTTCCTACGCAGTATTTT.

The V gene is TRBV4-3, the J gene TRBJ2-1, with 9 nucleotides matching TRBD1. J lost 10 bases, V lost 4 bases, and 11 bases had no gene match. The CDR3 runs 15 residues. CDR1 and CDR2 (germline): LGHNA, YSLEER. The CDR3 DNA is TGCGCCAGCAGCCGCCGGGACAGGGACCTTGGGGAGCAGTTCTTC. It is translated as CASSRRDRDLGEQFF.

The rearrangement joins TRBV9 to TRBJ2-5; D is possibly TRBD1 (5 bases). Germline V gives CDR1 SGDLS, CDR2 YYNGEE. V dropped 2 bases and J dropped 3 bases, with 8 bases sitting between them. This CDR3 spans 13 amino acids. CDR3 bases: TGTGCCAGCAGCGTGGGGCCAGAAGAGACCCAGTACTTC. Encoded protein: CASSVGPEETQYF.

CDR3 residues: CASSGPWRASGELFF. Written as DNA, the CDR3 is TGTGCCAGCAGCGGGCCCTGGAGGGCATCCGGGGAGCTGTTTTTT. The V gene is TRBV9, the J gene TRBJ2-2, with TRBD2 as a possible D gene (6 bases). The ends were cut back, 3 bases at V and 6 bases at J, with 15 bases in the middle. The CDR3 has 15 residues. Germline V gene sequence: CDR1 SGDLS, CDR2 YYNGEE.

This chain links TRBV7-9 with TRBJ1-4, with 10 bases matching TRBD1. Germline lookup yields CDR1 SEHNR and CDR2 FQNEAQ (reference sequence). With 2 bases clipped from V and 5 bases from J, the junction kept 5 bases outside the gene matches. The length of the CDR3 is 16 residues. The CDR3 nucleotides read TGTGCCAGCAGCTTACTCCAGGGACAGGGGAATGAAAAACTGTTTTTT. Encoded protein: CASSLLQGQGNEKLFF.

J is TRBJ2-5 and V is TRBV18; 7 positions agree with TRBD2. This CDR3 contains 15 residues. The junction had 8 bases not matched to a gene; V was cut back by 5 bases and J by 2 bases. Germline V gene lookup returns CDR1 KGHSH and CDR2 LQKENI. The CDR3 coding sequence is TGTGCCAGCTCATCAGATAGGACTAGACAAGAGACCCAGTACTTC. It yields the protein CASSSDRTRQETQYF.

This clone was counted a single time. A read error may explain this, as a much larger clone is one base away. The chain carries TRBV30 and TRBJ1-2; D is ambiguous. The CDR3 length is 13 residues. The V end lost 2 bases, the J end lost 5 bases, and 12 bases lay between the germline ends. Per germline, CDR1 GTSNPN and CDR2 SVGIG (reference sequence). CDR3 protein: CAWSQMHGYGYTF. The CDR3 nucleotides read TGTGCCTGGAGTCAAATGCATGGATATGGCTACACCTTC.

The chain joins TRBV7-9 to TRBJ1-1; D may be TRBD1 (5 bases). Germline loops: CDR1 SEHNR, CDR2 FQNEAQ (reference sequence). V lost 3 bases, J lost 1 base, and 24 bases lay in between. There are 19 residues in the CDR3. In nucleotides, the CDR3 is TGTGCCAGCAGCTTCCTAACCGCGAGGGACCGAAGATCGAACACTGAAGCTTTCTTT. This encodes CASSFLTARDRRSNTEAFF.

V gene TRBV19 combines with J gene TRBJ2-2; D is unclear. The CDR3 length is 14 residues. V was cut by 5 bases and J by 6 bases, with 13 bases left in between. The germline V gene has CDR1 LNHDA and CDR2 SQIVND (reference sequence). As DNA, the CDR3 is TGTGCCAGTAGTTCCCTGACGGGCGCCGGGGAGCTGTTTTTT. This gives the protein CASSSLTGAGELFF.

The rearrangement uses TRBV7-2 and TRBJ2-1; TRBD2 matches 12 bases. V was clipped by 2 bases and J by 9 bases; unmatched bases: 5. CDR1 and CDR2 from the germline V gene are SGHTA and FQGNSA. This CDR3 contains 15 residues. The CDR3 reads CASSLRLAGVGEQFF. CDR3 nucleotides: TGTGCCAGCAGCTTACGACTAGCGGGAGTGGGTGAGCAGTTCTTC.